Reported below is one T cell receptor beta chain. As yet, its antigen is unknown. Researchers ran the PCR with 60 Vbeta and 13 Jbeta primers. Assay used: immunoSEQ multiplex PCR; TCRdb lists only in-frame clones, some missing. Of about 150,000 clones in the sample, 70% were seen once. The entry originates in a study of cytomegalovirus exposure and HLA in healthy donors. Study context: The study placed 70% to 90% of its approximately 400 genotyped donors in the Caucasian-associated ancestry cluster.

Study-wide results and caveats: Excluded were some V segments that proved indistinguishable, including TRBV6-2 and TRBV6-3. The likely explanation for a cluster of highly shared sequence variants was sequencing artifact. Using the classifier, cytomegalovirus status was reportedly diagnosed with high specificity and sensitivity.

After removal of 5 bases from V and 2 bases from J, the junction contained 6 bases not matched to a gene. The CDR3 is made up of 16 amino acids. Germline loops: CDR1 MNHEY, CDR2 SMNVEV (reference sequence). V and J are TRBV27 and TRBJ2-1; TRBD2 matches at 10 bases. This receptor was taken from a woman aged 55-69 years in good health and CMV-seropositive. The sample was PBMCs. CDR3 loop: CASSLSSGRPYNEQFF. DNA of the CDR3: TGTGCCAGCAGTCTGAGTAGCGGGAGGCCCTACAATGAGCAGTTCTTC.